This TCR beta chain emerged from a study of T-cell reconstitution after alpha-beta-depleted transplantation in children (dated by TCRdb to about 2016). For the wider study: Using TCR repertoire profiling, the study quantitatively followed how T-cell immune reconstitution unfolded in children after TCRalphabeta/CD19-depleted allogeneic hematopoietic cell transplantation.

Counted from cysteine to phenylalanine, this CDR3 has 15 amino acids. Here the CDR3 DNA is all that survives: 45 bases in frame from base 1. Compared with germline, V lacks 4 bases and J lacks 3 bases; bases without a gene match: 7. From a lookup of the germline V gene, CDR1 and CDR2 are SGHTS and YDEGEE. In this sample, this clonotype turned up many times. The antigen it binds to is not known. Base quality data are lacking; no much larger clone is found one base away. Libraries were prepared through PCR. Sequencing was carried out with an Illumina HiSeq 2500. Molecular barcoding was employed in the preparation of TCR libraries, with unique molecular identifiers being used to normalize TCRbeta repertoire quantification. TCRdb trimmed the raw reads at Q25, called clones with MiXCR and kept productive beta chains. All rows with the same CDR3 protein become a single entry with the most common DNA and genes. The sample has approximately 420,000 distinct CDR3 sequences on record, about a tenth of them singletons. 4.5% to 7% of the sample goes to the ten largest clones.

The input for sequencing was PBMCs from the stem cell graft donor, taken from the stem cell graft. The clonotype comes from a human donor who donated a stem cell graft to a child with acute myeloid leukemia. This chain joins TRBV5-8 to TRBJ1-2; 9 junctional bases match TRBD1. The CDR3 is CASSTWTGDDYGYTF. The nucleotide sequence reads TGTGCCAGCAGCACTTGGACAGGGGACGACTATGGCTACACCTTC.